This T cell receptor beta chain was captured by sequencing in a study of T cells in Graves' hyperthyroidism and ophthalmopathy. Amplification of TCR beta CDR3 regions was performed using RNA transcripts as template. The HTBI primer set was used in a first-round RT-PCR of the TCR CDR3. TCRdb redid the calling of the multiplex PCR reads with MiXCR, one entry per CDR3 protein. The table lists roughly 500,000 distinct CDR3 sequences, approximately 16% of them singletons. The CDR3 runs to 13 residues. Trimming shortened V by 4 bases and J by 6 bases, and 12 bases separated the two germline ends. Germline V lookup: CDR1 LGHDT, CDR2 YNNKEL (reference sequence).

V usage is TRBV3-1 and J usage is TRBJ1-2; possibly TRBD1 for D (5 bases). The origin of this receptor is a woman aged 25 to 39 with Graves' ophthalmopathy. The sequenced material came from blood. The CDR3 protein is CASSPVGAHGYTF. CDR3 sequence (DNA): TGTGCCAGCAGCCCCGTAGGGGCCCATGGCTACACCTTC.